A selection of T cell receptor beta chains follows, all from one sample in a study of a mutant IDH1 vaccine in newly diagnosed glioma. Sequencing used immunoSEQ multiplex PCR; TCRdb keeps in-frame clones, though not all of them. The sample records about 54,000 clones, roughly 90% being singletons. Their recognized antigens are unknown. The sequencing here drew on PBMCs, taken from a glioma patient whose treatment included an IDH1 peptide vaccine. These TCRs come from a man in his forties or fifties with glioma. The CDR3 runs from the conserved cysteine through the conserved F or W. The D gene is left open where the match is weak. Rows may omit the clone size; those that give it use once, few, many or a size class.

v_gene,abundance,j_gene,d_gene,CDR3nt,CDR3aa
TRBV4-3,-,TRBJ2-1,-,TGCGCCAGCAGCCAAGTGGGTCCATCCTCCCAGGTTGAGCAGTTCTTC,CASSQVGPSSQVEQFF
TRBV25-1,-,TRBJ1-2,-,TGTGCCAGCAGTGAGGCGGCGGGCGTACGGGGCTACACCTTC,CASSEAAGVRGYTF
TRBV5-6,-,TRBJ1-3,-,TGTGCCAGCAGCTTGATAAAGAGGGGGGATTCTGGAAACACCATATATTTT,CASSLIKRGDSGNTIYF
TRBV25-1,few,TRBJ2-5,-,TGTGCCAGCAGTGGGTCGGGAACAGTACAGACCCAGTACTTC,CASSGSGTVQTQYF
TRBV19,-,TRBJ1-2,-,TGTGCCAGTAGTATGGGGGGGGCGGGAGGCTACACCTTC,CASSMGGAGGYTF
TRBV7-2,-,TRBJ2-7,-,TGTGCCAGCAGCTGGCTCCGGGGCCTAAGCTCCTACGAGCAGTACTTC,CASSWLRGLSSYEQYF
TRBV19,-,TRBJ1-2,TRBD1,TGTGCCAGTAGTAGGGACAGCATAGATGGCTACACCTTC,CASSRDSIDGYTF
TRBV7-6,-,TRBJ2-7,-,TGTGCCAGCAGCTTAGAAGGGGTCCTAAGCGAGCAGTACTTC,CASSLEGVLSEQYF
TRBV4-2,-,TRBJ2-1,-,TGTGCCCGTACCGATGAGCAGTTCTTC,CARTDEQFF
TRBV5-1,-,TRBJ2-7,TRBD2,TGCGCCAGCAGCCAGGGGGGACTAGCTTTATACGAGCAGTACTTC,CASSQGGLALYEQYF
TRBV2,-,TRBJ2-2,-,TGTGCCAGCACCAAAAGGGCGCAGAACACCGGGGAGCTGTTTTTT,CASTKRAQNTGELFF
TRBV5-5,-,TRBJ2-3,-,TGTGCCAGCTCTCCAGGAGTTAGCACAGATACGCAGTATTTT,CASSPGVSTDTQYF
TRBV5-1,-,TRBJ2-3,-,TGCGCCAGCACTGCAGCAGATACGCAGTATTTT,CASTAADTQYF
TRBV11-3,-,TRBJ2-7,-,TGTGCCAGCAGCCTTAGCGACGGAGGCCCCTACGAGCAGTACTTC,CASSLSDGGPYEQYF
TRBV7-9,-,TRBJ1-4,-,TGTGCCAGCAGCTTAGGAGGGTTCGATGAAAAACTGTTTTTT,CASSLGGFDEKLFF
TRBV5-1,few,TRBJ1-1,-,TGCGCCAGCAGCTTGGGGCAGACGACTGAAGCTTTCTTT,CASSLGQTTEAFF
TRBV4-2,-,TRBJ2-3,-,TGTGCCAGCAGACTAGGGAAGGAGGCAGATACGCAGTATTTT,CASRLGKEADTQYF
TRBV7-8,-,TRBJ2-7,TRBD2,TGTGCCAGCAGCTTCCCAGCGGGAGGGGTTACCTACGAGCAGTACTTC,CASSFPAGGVTYEQYF
TRBV27,-,TRBJ2-5,TRBD2,TGTGCCAGCAGTGGGTCGGCGGGAGGGATGGAGACCCAGTACTTC,CASSGSAGGMETQYF
TRBV28,-,TRBJ1-2,-,TGTGCCAGCAGTTTCCGAAAGGAGGGCTACACCTTC,CASSFRKEGYTF
TRBV6-6,-,TRBJ1-5,-,TGTGCCAGCAGCGATGCAACGGCCCAGCCCCAGCATTTT,CASSDATAQPQHF
TRBV2,many,TRBJ1-2,-,TGTGCCAGCAGTGATCCAGGGGTCTATGGCTACACCTTC,CASSDPGVYGYTF
TRBV5-1,-,TRBJ2-7,-,TGCGCCAGCAGCTTGGACCGCGAGCAGTACTTC,CASSLDREQYF
TRBV27,-,TRBJ2-2,TRBD1,TGTGCCAGCAGTTTCTGGGGACAGGGTTCGTACACCGGGGAGCTGTTTTTT,CASSFWGQGSYTGELFF
TRBV4-2,-,TRBJ2-5,TRBD1,TGTGCCAGCAGCCAGGGACAGGGTTACGAGACCCAGTACTTC,CASSQGQGYETQYF
TRBV2,once,TRBJ1-4,TRBD1,TGTGCCACCTTCACGGGACAGGGTAATGAAAAACTGTTTTTT,CATFTGQGNEKLFF
TRBV2,-,TRBJ1-4,TRBD1,TGTGCCAGCCGACCCGGGACAGAGGCAACTAATGAAAAACTGTTTTTT,CASRPGTEATNEKLFF
TRBV18,-,TRBJ2-2,-,TGTGCCAGCTCACCGCCGGGACGGCTGAACACCGGGGAGCTGTTTTTT,CASSPPGRLNTGELFF
TRBV4-3,-,TRBJ1-3,-,TGCGCCAGCAGCCAATCGGTTTCGGCGCACTCTGGAAACACCATATATTTT,CASSQSVSAHSGNTIYF
TRBV5-6,-,TRBJ1-4,-,TGTGCCAGCCGGGGGGGTGCAACTAATGAAAAACTGTTTTTT,CASRGGATNEKLFF
TRBV29-1,-,TRBJ2-7,TRBD1,TGCAGCTTCCGGACAGGGATCTCCTACGAGCAGTACTTC,CSFRTGISYEQYF
TRBV18,few,TRBJ1-1,-,TGTGCCAGCTCGCCAGAGACCCGGGGCACTGAAGCTTTCTTT,CASSPETRGTEAFF
TRBV6-5,-,TRBJ1-5,TRBD1,TGTGCCAGCAGTAGTGGGCAGGGGGCTAATCAGCCCCAGCATTTT,CASSSGQGANQPQHF
TRBV27,-,TRBJ2-7,-,TGTGCCAGCAGTTTCCCAGGGGGGTTCGAGCAGTACTTC,CASSFPGGFEQYF
TRBV4-1,-,TRBJ2-2,-,TGCGCCAGCAGCCTCGTGGCCCTGGGAGGGGAGCTGTTTTTT,CASSLVALGGELFF
TRBV7-2,-,TRBJ1-2,TRBD1,TGTGCCAGCAGCCCGGACAGGGGGTCTAACTATGGCTACACCTTC,CASSPDRGSNYGYTF
TRBV18,-,TRBJ2-3,-,TGTGCCAGCTCACCCCGGACGGATCTACAGTATTTT,CASSPRTDLQYF
TRBV6-5,-,TRBJ2-7,-,TGTGCCAGCAGTAGAGGAGGGCCTAGCGAGCAGTACTTC,CASSRGGPSEQYF
TRBV29-1,once,TRBJ2-7,TRBD1,TGCAGCGTACAAGAGACAGGGGGCCCGGGACTTACAATCTCCTACGAGCAGTACTTC,CSVQETGGPGLTISYEQYF
TRBV6-1,-,TRBJ1-2,-,TGTGCCAGCAGTGAAGCGCATTTTCGGGGGAACTATGGCTACACCTTC,CASSEAHFRGNYGYTF
TRBV6-5,-,TRBJ1-1,TRBD1,TGTGCCAGCTTTACAGGGGCGATGAACACTGAAGCTTTCTTT,CASFTGAMNTEAFF
TRBV5-6,-,TRBJ1-3,-,TGTGCCAGCAGCTTGGTCTCTGGAAACACCATATATTTT,CASSLVSGNTIYF
TRBV7-9,-,TRBJ2-1,TRBD2,TGTGCCAGCAGCACTCGCGGGAGGCTCAATGAGCAGTTCTTC,CASSTRGRLNEQFF
TRBV27,-,TRBJ1-3,TRBD1,TGTGCCAGCAGTTTATCGGGGACAGGGTCTGGAAACACCATATATTTT,CASSLSGTGSGNTIYF